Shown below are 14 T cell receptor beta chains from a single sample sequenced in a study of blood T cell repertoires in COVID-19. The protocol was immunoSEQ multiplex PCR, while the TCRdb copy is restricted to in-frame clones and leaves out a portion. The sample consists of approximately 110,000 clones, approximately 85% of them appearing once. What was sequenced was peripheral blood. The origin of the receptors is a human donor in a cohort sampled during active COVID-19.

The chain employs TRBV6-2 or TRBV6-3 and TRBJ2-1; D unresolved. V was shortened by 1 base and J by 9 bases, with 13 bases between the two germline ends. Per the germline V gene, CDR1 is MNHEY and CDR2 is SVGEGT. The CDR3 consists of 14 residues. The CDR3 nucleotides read TGTGCCAGCAGTTACTACGTAGGAGCTGGTGAGCAGTTCTTC. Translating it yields CASSYYVGAGEQFF.

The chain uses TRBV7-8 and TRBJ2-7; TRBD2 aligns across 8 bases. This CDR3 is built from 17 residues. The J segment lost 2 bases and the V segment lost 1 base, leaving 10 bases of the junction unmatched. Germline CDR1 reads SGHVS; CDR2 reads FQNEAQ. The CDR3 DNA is TGTGCCAGCAGCTTAGTCATGGCGGCTAGCGGGCCCTACGAGCAGTACTTC. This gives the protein CASSLVMAASGPYEQYF. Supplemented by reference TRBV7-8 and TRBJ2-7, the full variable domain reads GAGVSQSPRYKVAKRGQDVALRCDPISGHVSLFWYQQALGQGPEFLTYFQNEAQLDKSGLPSDRFFAERPEGSVSTLKIQRTQQEDSAVYLCASSLVMAASGPYEQYFGPGTRLTVT.

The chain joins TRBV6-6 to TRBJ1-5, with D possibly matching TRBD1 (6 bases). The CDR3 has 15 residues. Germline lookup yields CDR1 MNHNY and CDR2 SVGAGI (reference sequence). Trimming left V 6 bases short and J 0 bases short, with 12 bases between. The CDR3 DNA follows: TGTGCCAGCAGACCCCGACAGGTTAGCAATCAGCCCCAGCATTTT. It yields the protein CASRPRQVSNQPQHF.

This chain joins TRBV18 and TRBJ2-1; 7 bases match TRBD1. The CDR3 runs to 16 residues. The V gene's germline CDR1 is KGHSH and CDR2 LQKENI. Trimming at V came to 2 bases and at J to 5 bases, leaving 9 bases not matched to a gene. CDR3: CASSPSTGKLDNEQFF. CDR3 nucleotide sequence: TGTGCCAGCTCACCATCGACAGGGAAGCTTGACAATGAGCAGTTCTTC.

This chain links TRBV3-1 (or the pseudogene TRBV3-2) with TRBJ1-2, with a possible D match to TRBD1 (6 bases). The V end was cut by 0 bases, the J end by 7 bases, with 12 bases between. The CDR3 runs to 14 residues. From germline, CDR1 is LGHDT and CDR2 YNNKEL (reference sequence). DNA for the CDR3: TGTGCCAGCAGCCAAGAAGGGGGGGCCGGTGGCTACACCTTC. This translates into CASSQEGGAGGYTF.

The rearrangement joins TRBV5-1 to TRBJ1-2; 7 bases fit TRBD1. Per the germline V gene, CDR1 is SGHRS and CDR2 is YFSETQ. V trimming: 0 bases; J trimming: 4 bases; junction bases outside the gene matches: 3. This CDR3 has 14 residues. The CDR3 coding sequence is TGCGCCAGCAGCTTGGAGGGGGCGAGCTATGGCTACACCTTC. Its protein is CASSLEGASYGYTF.

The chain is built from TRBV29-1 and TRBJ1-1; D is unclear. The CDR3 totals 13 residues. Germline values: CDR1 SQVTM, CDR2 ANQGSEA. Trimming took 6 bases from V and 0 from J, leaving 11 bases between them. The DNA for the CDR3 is TGCAGCGTACTTGGCGGATTGAACACTGAAGCTTTCTTT. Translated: CSVLGGLNTEAFF.

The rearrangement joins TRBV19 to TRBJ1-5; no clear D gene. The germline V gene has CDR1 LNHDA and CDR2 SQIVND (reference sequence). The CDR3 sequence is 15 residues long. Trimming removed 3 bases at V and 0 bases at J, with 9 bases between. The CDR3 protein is CASSMRGNSNQPQHF. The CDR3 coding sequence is TGTGCCAGTAGTATGCGAGGGAATAGCAATCAGCCCCAGCATTTT.

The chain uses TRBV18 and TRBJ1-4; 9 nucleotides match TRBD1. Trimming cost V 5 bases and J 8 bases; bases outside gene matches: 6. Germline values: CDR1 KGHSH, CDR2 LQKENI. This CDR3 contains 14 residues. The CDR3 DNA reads TGTGCCAGCTCAAGGGACAGGGTTGAAGAAAAACTGTTTTTT. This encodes CASSRDRVEEKLFF.

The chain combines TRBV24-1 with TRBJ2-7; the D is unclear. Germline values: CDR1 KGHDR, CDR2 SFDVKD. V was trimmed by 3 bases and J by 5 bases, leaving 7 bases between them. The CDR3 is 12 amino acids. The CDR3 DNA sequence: TGTGCCACCAGTGATAGGAGCCACGAGCAGTACTTC. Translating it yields CATSDRSHEQYF.

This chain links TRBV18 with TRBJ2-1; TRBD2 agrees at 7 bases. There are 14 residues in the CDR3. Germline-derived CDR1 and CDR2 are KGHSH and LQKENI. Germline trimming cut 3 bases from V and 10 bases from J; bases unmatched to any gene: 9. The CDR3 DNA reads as TGTGCCAGCTCACCTGGGGACTATTGGGCCGAGCAGTTCTTC. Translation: CASSPGDYWAEQFF.

DNA for the CDR3: TGTGCCAGCAGCCTTAGCGGGAGCCAAGAGACCCAGTACTTC. Residues: CASSLSGSQETQYF. J is TRBJ2-5 and V is TRBV6-5; 9 nucleotides match TRBD2. Germline assignment: CDR1 MNHEY and CDR2 SVGAGI. The CDR3 contains 14 residues. With 6 bases clipped from V and 1 base from J, the junction kept 3 bases outside the gene matches.

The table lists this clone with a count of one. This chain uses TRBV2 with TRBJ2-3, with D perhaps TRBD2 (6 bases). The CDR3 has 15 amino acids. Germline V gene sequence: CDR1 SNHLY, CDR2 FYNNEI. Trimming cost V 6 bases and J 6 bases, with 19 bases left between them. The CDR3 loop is CASRRRDVNLDTQYF. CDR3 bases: TGTGCCAGCAGGCGGCGGGACGTTAATTTGGATACGCAGTATTTT.

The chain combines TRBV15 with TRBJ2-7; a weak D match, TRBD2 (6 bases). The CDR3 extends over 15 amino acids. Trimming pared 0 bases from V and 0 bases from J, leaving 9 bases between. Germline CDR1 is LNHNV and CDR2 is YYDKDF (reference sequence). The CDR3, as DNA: TGTGCCACCAGCAGAGATCCCGGGAGCTCCTACGAGCAGTACTTC. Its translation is CATSRDPGSSYEQYF. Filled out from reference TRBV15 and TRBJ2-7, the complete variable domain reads DAMVIQNPRYQVTQFGKPVTLSCSQTLNHNVMYWYQQKSSQAPKLLFHYYDKDFNNEADTPDNFQSRRPNTSFCFLDIRSPGLGDTAMYLCATSRDPGSSYEQYFGPGTRLTVT.